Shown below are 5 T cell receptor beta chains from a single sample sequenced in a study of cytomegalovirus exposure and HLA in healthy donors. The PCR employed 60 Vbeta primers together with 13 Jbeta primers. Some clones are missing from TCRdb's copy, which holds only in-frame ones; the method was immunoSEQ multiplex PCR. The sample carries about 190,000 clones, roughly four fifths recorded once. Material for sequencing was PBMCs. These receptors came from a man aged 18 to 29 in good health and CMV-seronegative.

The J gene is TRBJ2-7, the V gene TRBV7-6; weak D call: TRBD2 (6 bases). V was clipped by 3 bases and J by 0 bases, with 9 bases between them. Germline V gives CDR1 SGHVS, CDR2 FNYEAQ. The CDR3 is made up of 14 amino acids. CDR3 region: CASSLGGNSYEQYF. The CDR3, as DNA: TGTGCCAGCAGCTTGGGAGGAAACTCCTACGAGCAGTACTTC.

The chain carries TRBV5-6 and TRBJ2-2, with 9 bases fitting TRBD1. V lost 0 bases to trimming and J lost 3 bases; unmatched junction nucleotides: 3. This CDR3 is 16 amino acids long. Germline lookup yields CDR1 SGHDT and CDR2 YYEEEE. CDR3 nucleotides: TGTGCCAGCAGCTTGGACACAGGGGGCGACACCGGGGAGCTGTTTTTT. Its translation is CASSLDTGGDTGELFF.

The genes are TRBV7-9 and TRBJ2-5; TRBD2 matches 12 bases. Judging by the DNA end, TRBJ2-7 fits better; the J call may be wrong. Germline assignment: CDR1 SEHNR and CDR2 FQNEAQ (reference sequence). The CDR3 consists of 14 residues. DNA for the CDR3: TGTGCCAGCAGCTTGACTAGCGGGAGCTACGAGCAGTACTTC. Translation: CASSLTSGSYEQYF.

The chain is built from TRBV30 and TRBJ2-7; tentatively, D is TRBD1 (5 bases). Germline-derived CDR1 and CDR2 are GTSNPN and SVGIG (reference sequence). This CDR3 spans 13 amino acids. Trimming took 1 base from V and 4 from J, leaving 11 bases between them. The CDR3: CAWSEGREYEQYF. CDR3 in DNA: TGTGCCTGGAGTGAGGGGCGTGAGTACGAGCAGTACTTC.

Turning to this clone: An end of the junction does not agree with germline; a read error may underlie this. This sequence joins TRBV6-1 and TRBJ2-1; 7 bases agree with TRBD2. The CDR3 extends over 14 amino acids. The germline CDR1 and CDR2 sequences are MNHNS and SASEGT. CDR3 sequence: CASIRVGGGNEQFF. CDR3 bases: TGTGCTAGCATCAGGGTTGGGGGGGGCAATGAGCAGTTCTTC.